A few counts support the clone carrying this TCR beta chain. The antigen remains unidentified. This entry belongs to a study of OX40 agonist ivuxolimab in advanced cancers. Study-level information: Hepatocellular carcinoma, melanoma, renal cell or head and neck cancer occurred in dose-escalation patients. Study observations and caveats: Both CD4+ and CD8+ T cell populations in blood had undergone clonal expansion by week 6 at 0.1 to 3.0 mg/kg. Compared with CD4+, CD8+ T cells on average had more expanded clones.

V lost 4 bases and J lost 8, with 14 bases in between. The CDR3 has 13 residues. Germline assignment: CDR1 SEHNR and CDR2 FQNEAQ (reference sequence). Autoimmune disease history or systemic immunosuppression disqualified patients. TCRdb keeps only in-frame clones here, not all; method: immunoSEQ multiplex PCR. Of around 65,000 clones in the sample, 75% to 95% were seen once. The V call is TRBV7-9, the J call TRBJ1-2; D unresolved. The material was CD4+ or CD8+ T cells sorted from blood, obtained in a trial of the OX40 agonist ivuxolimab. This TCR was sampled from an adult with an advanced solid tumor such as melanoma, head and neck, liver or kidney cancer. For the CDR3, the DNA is TGTGCCAGCAGCTCGACGGTGACTGAAGGCTACACCTTC. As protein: CASSSTVTEGYTF.